This entry concerns a single T cell receptor (beta chain). This sample was included in a study of blood T cell repertoires in COVID-19. The germline V gene has CDR1 SGHTA and CDR2 FQGNSA. V gave up 1 base and J gave up 6 bases, with 9 bases separating them. The CDR3 is 14 residues long. Some clones are missing from TCRdb's copy, which holds only in-frame ones; the method was immunoSEQ multiplex PCR. The data contain around 50,000 clones, 86% of them seen just once; the ten biggest clones take up 2% to 2.5%. The origin of this receptor is a woman aged 55-69 years with acute or convalescent COVID-19. Sequencing input: peripheral blood. V and J are TRBV7-2 and TRBJ1-4; D unresolved. CDR3 in DNA: TGTGCCAGCAGCTTAGTTCAGGCCGATGAAAAACTGTTTTTT. Translation: CASSLVQADEKLFF.